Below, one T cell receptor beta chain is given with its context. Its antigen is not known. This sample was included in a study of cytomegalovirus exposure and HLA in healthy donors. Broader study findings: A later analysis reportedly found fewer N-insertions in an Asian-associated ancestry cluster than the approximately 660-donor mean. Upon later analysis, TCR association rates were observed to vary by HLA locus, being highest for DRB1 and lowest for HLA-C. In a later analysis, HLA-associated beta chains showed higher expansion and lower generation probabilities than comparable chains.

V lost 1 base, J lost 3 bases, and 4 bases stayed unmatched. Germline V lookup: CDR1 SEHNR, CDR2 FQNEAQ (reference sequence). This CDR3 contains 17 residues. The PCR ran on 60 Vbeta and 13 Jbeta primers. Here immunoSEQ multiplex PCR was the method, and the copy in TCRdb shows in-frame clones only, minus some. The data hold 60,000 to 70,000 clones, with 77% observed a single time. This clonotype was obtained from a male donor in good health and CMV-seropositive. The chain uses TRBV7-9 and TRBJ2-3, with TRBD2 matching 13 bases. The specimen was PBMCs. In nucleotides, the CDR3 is TGTGCCAGCAGCTTAGGGGGGACTAGCGGGGTAACAGATACGCAGTATTTT. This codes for CASSLGGTSGVTDTQYF.